This TCR beta chain was observed in a study of technical replicates of blood from several donors. The assay was immunoSEQ multiplex PCR, and TCRdb's table has in-frame clones only and misses some. The profile shows roughly 81,000 clones, approximately 86% of them singletons. The junction had 7 bases not matched to a gene; V was cut back by 4 bases and J by 3 bases. This CDR3 has 16 amino acids. Germline V gene data show CDR1 as MNHNS and CDR2 as SASEGT. The source of this sequence is a human donor in good health. Some clones in this sample may be carry-over from other donors' samples. The V call is TRBV6-1, the J call TRBJ2-3; 10 nucleotides line up with TRBD2. Sequenced material: PBMCs. The CDR3 sequence: CASSGSIAGGTDTQYF. The CDR3 nucleotides are TGTGCCAGCAGTGGCAGTATAGCGGGAGGTACAGATACGCAGTATTTT.